One TCR beta chain is described in this entry. The target antigen is unknown. Looked up from germline, CDR1 is SGHTA and CDR2 is FQGNSA. The CDR3 totals 12 residues. The V end was cut by 2 bases, the J end by 4 bases, with 6 bases between. These data come from a study of OX40 agonist ivuxolimab in advanced cancers. Study background: A male proportion of 70% to 90% was recorded, with mean age around 55 years and range about 23 to 80. Prior therapy, whether anti-PD-1, anti-PD-L1 or anti-CTLA-4, was allowed, and roughly 44% had some. Three patients responded partially, comprising one with hepatocellular carcinoma and two with cutaneous melanoma.

General observations from the study: The study found that CD8+ T cells averaged more expanded clones than CD4+.

Generated by immunoSEQ multiplex PCR, the TCRdb table keeps only in-frame clones and is missing some. The repertoire holds under 20,000 clones, with roughly four fifths as singletons. The material sequenced was CD4+ or CD8+ T cells sorted from blood, taken in a trial of the OX40 agonist ivuxolimab. This TCR came from an adult with an advanced solid tumor such as melanoma, head and neck, liver or kidney cancer. This sequence joins TRBV7-2 and TRBJ2-7; D not certain. CDR3: CASSLKQYEQYF. In DNA, the CDR3 is TGTGCCAGCAGCTTAAAACAGTACGAGCAGTACTTC.